There are a few counts of the clone carrying this TCR beta chain. Its target is unknown. Treatment was busulfan-fludarabine conditioning, a marrow graft, and cyclophosphamide on days +3 and +4. This specimen comes from a study of T cells after posttransplantation cyclophosphamide. Findings of the study overall: After PTCy, TRB diversity resembled that of CNI/methotrexate controls. Blood and skin or GI T cell repertoires showed limited TRB overlap. Later blood repertoires were often dominated by clones from the donor CD8+ memory compartment.

Germline values: CDR1 SGHTA, CDR2 FQGTGA. This CDR3 comprises 15 residues. With 5 bases clipped from V and 3 bases from J, the junction kept 6 bases outside the gene matches. Produced via immunoSEQ multiplex PCR; TCRdb's table is partial and in-frame only. The table lists roughly 4,000 clones, with no singletons. This sample comprised PBMCs, obtained after allogeneic stem cell transplant with posttransplant cyclophosphamide. The clonotype was recovered from a female patient aged 18-30 years who received an allogeneic stem cell transplant from an unrelated donor, was CMV-positive, and had acute GVHD only. Some T cells may arise from the graft donor. The chain joins TRBV7-3 to TRBJ2-3; 9 nucleotides line up with TRBD2. The DNA for the CDR3 is TGTGCCAGCAGCGATAGCGGGAGCCGGACAGATACGCAGTATTTT. It translates to CASSDSGSRTDTQYF.